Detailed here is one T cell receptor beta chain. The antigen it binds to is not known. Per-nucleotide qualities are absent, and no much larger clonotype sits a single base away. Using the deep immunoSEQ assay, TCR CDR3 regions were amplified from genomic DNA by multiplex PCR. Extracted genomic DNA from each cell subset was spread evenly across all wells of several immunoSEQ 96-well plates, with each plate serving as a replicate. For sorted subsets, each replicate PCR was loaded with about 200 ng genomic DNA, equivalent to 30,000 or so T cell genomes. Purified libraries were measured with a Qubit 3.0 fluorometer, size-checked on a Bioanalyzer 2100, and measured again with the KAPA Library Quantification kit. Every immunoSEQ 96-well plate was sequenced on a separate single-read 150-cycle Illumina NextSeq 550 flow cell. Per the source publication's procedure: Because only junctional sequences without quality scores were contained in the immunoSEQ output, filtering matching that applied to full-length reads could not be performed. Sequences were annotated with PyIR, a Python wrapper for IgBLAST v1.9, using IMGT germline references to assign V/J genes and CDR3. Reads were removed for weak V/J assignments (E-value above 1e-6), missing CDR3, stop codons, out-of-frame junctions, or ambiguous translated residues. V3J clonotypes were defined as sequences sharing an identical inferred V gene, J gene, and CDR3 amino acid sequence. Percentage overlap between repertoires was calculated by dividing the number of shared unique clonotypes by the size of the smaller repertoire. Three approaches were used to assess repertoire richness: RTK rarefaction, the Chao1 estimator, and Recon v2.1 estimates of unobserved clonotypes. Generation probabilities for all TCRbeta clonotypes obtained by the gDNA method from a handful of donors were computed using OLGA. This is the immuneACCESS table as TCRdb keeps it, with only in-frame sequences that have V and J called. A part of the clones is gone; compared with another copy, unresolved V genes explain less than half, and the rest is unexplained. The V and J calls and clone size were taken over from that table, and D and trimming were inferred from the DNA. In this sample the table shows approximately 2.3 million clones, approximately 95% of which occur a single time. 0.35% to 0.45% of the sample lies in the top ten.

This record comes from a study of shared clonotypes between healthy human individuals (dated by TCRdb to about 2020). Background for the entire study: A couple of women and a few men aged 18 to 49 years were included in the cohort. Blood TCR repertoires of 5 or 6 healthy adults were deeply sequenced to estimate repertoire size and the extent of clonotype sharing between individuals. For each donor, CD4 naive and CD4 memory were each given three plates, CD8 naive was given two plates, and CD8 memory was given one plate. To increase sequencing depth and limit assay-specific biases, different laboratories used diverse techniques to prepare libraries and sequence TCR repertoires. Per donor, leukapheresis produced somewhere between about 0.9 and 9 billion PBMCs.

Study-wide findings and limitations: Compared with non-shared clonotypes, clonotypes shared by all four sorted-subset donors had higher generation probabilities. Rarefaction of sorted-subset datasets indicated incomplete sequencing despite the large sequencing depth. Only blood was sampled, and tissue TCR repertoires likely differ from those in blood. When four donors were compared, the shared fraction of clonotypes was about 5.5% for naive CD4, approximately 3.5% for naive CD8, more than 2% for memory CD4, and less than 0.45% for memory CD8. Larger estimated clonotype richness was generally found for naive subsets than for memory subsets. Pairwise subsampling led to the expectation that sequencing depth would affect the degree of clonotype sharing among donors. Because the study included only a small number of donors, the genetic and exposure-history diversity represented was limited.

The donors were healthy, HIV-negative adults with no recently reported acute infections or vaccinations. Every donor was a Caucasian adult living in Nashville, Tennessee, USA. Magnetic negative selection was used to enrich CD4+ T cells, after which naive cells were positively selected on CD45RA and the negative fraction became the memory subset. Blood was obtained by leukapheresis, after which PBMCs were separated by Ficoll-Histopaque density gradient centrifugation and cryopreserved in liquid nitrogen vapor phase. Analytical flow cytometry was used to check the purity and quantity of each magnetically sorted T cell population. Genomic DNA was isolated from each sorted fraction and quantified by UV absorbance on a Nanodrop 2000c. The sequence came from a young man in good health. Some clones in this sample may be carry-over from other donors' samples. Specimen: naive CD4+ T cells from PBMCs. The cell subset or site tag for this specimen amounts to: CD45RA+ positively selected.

The bases read TGTGCCAGCAGCTTGGGGTACACAGATTGGGAGAATACAGATACGCAGTATTTT. This gives the protein CASSLGYTDWENTDTQYF. This chain is built from TRBV5-6 and TRBJ2-3, with TRBD2 as a weak D call on 5 bases. The CDR3 runs 18 amino acids, cysteine and phenylalanine included. This entry keeps only the CDR3 DNA: 54 bases, framed from base 1. The CDR1 and CDR2 encoded by the germline V gene are SGHDT and YYEEEE. Relative to germline, V is 0 bases shorter and J is 3 bases shorter, with 20 bases between their ends.